The 17 T cell receptor beta chains presented below share a single source sample, sequenced in a study of blood T cell repertoires in COVID-19. TCRdb's table, derived via immunoSEQ multiplex PCR, lists solely in-frame clones and lacks some. The sample holds about 220,000 clones, about 78% seen once. The sequenced sample consisted of peripheral blood. These receptor sequences come from a woman in her 70s with acute or convalescent COVID-19.

The chain uses TRBV16 and TRBJ2-6; D is possibly TRBD1 (5 bases). The germline V gene has CDR1 KGHSY and CDR2 FQNENV. CDR3 length: 15 amino acids. Trimming removed 1 base at V and 1 base at J, with 5 bases between. This CDR3 reads CASSQWTSGANVLTF. CDR3 nucleotide sequence: TGTGCCAGCAGCCAATGGACATCTGGGGCCAACGTCCTGACTTTC.

V is TRBV7-6 and J is TRBJ2-1, with 10 bases that match TRBD1. Germline CDR1 is SGHVS and CDR2 is FNYEAQ. V trimming: 4 bases; J trimming: 8 bases; junction bases outside the gene matches: 8. This CDR3 contains 15 residues. The CDR3 loop is CASSSSGTGVYEQFF. CDR3 DNA: TGTGCCAGCAGCTCCTCAGGGACAGGGGTCTATGAGCAGTTCTTC. The full variable domain, in which reference TRBV7-6 and TRBJ2-1 provide the parts outside the CDR3, is GAGVSQSPRYKVTKRGQDVALRCDPISGHVSLYWYRQALGQGPEFLTYFNYEAQQDKSGLPNDRFSAERPEGSISTLTIQRTEQRDSAMYRCASSSSGTGVYEQFFGPGTRLTVL.

V usage is TRBV7-6 and J usage is TRBJ1-5, with 10 positions matching TRBD1. The V segment lost 5 bases and the J segment 6 bases; nucleotides outside the gene matches: 7. CDR1 SGHVS and CDR2 FNYEAQ come from the germline V gene. The length of the CDR3 is 15 residues. This CDR3 is CASSRGTGAGQPQHF. DNA for the CDR3: TGTGCCAGCAGCCGGGGGACAGGGGCAGGTCAGCCCCAGCATTTT.

The chain carries TRBV7-8 and TRBJ2-7; 9 positions match TRBD2. This CDR3 has 16 amino acids. V was clipped by 2 bases and J by 0 bases; unmatched bases: 5. Germline values: CDR1 SGHVS, CDR2 FQNEAQ. Here the CDR3 DNA reads TGTGCCAGCAGCTTAAGGCTAGCGGGGACCTCCTACGAGCAGTACTTC. Translating gives CASSLRLAGTSYEQYF.

V is TRBV2 and J is TRBJ1-2; TRBD1 is a possible D gene (6 bases). This CDR3 is built from 14 residues. Germline V CDR1 and CDR2: SNHLY, FYNNEI. V was cut by 6 bases and J by 4 bases, with 15 bases left in between. The CDR3 DNA follows: TGTGCCAGCAGGCCACAGGGTGGAGGCTATGGCTACACCTTC. Its protein product is CASRPQGGGYGYTF.

V gene TRBV12-3 or TRBV12-4 combines with J gene TRBJ2-1; no clear D. With 6 bases removed from V and 15 bases from J, the gap between germline ends came to 21 bases. This CDR3 spans 13 amino acids. CDR3 in amino acids: CASSTAGDNVRFF. Written as DNA, the CDR3 is TGTGCCAGCAGCACGGCTGGCGACAATGTTCGGTTCTTC.

The chain joins TRBV7-9 to TRBJ2-4; 7 positions match TRBD2. The CDR3 is made up of 15 amino acids. The germline V gene encodes CDR1 SEHNR and CDR2 FQNEAQ (reference sequence). V dropped 4 bases and J dropped 7; count of bases not matched to a gene: 10. The chain's CDR3 is CASSSLAREENIQYF. CDR3 sequence (DNA): TGTGCCAGCAGCTCCCTGGCCCGGGAGGAGAACATTCAGTACTTC.

The chain employs TRBV15 and TRBJ2-6, with D unresolved. This CDR3 has 16 residues. From germline, CDR1 is LNHNV and CDR2 YYDKDF (reference sequence). V gave up 1 base and J gave up 0 bases, with 7 bases separating them. The CDR3 protein is CATSRGGRSGANVLTF. The CDR3 DNA follows: TGTGCCACCAGCAGAGGTGGGCGCTCTGGGGCCAACGTCCTGACTTTC.

This clone was seen a handful of times. This rearrangement joins TRBV6-5 to TRBJ2-7; D possibly corresponds to TRBD1 (6 bases). The V end lost 7 bases, the J end lost 0 bases, and 10 bases lay between the germline ends. Germline assignment: CDR1 MNHEY and CDR2 SVGAGI. The CDR3 extends over 13 amino acids. The DNA for the CDR3 is TGTGCCAGCACCGGACAGCTCTCCTACGAGCAGTACTTC. It specifies CASTGQLSYEQYF.

This sequence joins TRBV24-1 and TRBJ2-5, with 7 nucleotides matching TRBD2. Germline CDR1 and CDR2: KGHDR and SFDVKD. V was pared by 9 bases and J by 4 bases, with 16 bases of the junction left unmatched. The CDR3 is made up of 16 amino acids. CDR3 nucleotide sequence: TGTGCCACCTCGGGGGGAAGGGGCGGAGGTGGAGAGACCCAGTACTTC. Amino acids: CATSGGRGGGGETQYF.

This clone is a singleton in its sample. The chain uses TRBV6-5 and TRBJ1-2; TRBD1 agrees at 7 bases. V was pared by 2 bases and J by 0 bases, with 3 bases of the junction left unmatched. The CDR3 loop spans 15 amino acids. In germline, CDR1 is MNHEY, CDR2 SVGAGI. The CDR3 sequence is CASSYEGQTNYGYTF. CDR3 sequence (DNA): TGTGCCAGCAGTTACGAGGGACAGACTAACTATGGCTACACCTTC.

The chain has TRBV3-1 (or the pseudogene TRBV3-2) and TRBJ2-1; 11 bases map to TRBD2. Germline V gene data show CDR1 as LGHDT and CDR2 as YNNKEL (reference sequence). This CDR3 is 13 amino acids long. With 4 bases clipped from V and 10 bases from J, the junction kept 3 bases outside the gene matches. CDR3 residues: CASSRPSGGEQFF. CDR3 nucleotide sequence: TGTGCCAGCAGCCGACCTAGCGGGGGGGAGCAGTTCTTC.

The J gene is TRBJ1-3, the V gene TRBV6-4, with 7 bases fitting TRBD1. Germline CDR1 and CDR2: MRHNA and SNTAGT. J gave up 0 bases and V 6 bases, and 5 bases lay outside the gene matches. The CDR3 runs to 15 residues. The CDR3 DNA reads as TGTGCCAGCAGGTACGGGACAGCCTCTGGAAACACCATATATTTT. It yields the protein CASRYGTASGNTIYF.

This clone was observed a handful of times. The chain joins TRBV7-2 to TRBJ2-5, with a weak D call TRBD2 (5 bases). The V end lost 1 base, the J end lost 7 bases, and 13 bases lay between the germline ends. The CDR3 sequence is 14 residues long. CDR1 is SGHTA and CDR2 is FQGNSA in the germline V gene. CDR3 in amino acids: CASSLGGQEWTQYF. In DNA, the CDR3 is TGTGCCAGCAGCTTAGGAGGGCAAGAGTGGACCCAGTACTTC.

This clone was detected once. The CDR3 loop is CASSSEVGGDTEAFF. CDR3 nucleotide sequence: TGTGCCAGCAGCTCGGAGGTAGGGGGGGACACTGAAGCTTTCTTT. This sequence joins TRBV9 and TRBJ1-1; D is possibly TRBD1 (6 bases). V lost 4 bases to trimming and J lost 3 bases, with 16 bases between them. Germline V gene data show CDR1 as SGDLS and CDR2 as YYNGEE. The CDR3 is 15 residues long.

The genes are TRBV3-1 (or the pseudogene TRBV3-2) and TRBJ1-2, with D maybe TRBD1 (5 bases). The germline V and J ends were trimmed by 4 bases and 2 bases, with 14 bases remaining between them. The CDR3 has 15 amino acids. From germline, CDR1 is LGHDT and CDR2 YNNKEL (reference sequence). The CDR3, as DNA: TGTGCCAGCAGCCGCTCATGGCGGGACAACTATGGCTACACCTTC. Protein sequence: CASSRSWRDNYGYTF.

This chain links TRBV30 with TRBJ1-5; tentative D call: TRBD1 (5 bases). The CDR3 loop spans 11 amino acids. V lost 5 bases and J 5 bases, leaving 7 bases between the germline ends. Germline-derived CDR1 and CDR2 are GTSNPN and SVGIG (reference sequence). In nucleotides, the CDR3 is TGTGCCTGGGGGGCGGATCAGCCCCAGCATTTT. Amino acid sequence: CAWGADQPQHF.